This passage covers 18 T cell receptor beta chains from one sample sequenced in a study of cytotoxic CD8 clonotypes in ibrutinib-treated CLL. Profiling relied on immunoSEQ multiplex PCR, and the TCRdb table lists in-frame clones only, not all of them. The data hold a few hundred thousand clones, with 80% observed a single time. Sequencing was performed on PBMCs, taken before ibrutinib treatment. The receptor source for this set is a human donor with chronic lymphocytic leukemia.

CDR3 DNA: TGTGCCAGCAGTGACCGGGACCCCGATGAGCAGTTCTTC. Protein product: CASSDRDPDEQFF. The genes are TRBV27 and TRBJ2-1, with D perhaps matching TRBD1 or TRBD2 (5 bases each). The ends were cut back, 5 bases at V and 8 bases at J, with 13 bases in the middle. There are 13 residues in the CDR3. Per germline, CDR1 MNHEY and CDR2 SMNVEV (reference sequence).

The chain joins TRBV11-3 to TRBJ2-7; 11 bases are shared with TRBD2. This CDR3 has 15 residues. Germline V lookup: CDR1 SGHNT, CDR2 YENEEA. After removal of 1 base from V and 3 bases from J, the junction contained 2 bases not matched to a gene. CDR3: CASSLGGTSGYEQYF. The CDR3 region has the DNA TGTGCCAGCAGCTTAGGGGGGACTAGCGGCTACGAGCAGTACTTC.

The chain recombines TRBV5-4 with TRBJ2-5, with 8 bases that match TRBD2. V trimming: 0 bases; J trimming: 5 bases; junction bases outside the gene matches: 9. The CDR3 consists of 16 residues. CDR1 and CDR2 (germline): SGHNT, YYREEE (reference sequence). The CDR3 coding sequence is TGTGCCAGCAGCTTGGCGTTCAGCGGGAGAGGGGAGACCCAGTACTTC. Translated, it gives CASSLAFSGRGETQYF.

CDR3 region: CASSGTGSRSNQPQHF. The CDR3 region has the DNA TGTGCCAGCAGTGGAACAGGGTCTCGTAGCAATCAGCCCCAGCATTTT. The rearrangement uses TRBV27 and TRBJ1-5; D might be TRBD1 (6 bases). CDR1 and CDR2 from the germline V gene are MNHEY and SMNVEV (reference sequence). Trimming stripped 5 bases from V and 0 bases from J, with 14 bases between. This CDR3 region has 16 residues.

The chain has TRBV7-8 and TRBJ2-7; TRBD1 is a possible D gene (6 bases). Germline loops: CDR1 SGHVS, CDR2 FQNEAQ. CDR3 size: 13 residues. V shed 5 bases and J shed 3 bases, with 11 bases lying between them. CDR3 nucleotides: TGTGCCAGCAGCACCCGGACAGTCTACGAGCAGTACTTC. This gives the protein CASSTRTVYEQYF.

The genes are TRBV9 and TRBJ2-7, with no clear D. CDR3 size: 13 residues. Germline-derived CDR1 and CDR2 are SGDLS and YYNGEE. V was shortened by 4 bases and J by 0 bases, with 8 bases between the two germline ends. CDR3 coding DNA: TGTGCCAGCAGCCTTGCCAACTCCTACGAGCAGTACTTC. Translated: CASSLANSYEQYF.

The CDR3: CASSILSGSGANVLTF. CDR3 in DNA: TGTGCCAGCAGTATATTGTCGGGCTCTGGGGCCAACGTCCTGACTTTC. The V gene is TRBV27, the J gene TRBJ2-6; D is undetermined. The CDR3 spans 16 residues. Germline lookup yields CDR1 MNHEY and CDR2 SMNVEV (reference sequence). V lost 5 bases, J lost 0 bases, and 11 bases lay in between.

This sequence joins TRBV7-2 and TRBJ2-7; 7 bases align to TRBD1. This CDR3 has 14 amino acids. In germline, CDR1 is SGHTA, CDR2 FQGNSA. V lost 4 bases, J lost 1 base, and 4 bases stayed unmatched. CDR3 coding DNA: TGTGCCAGCAGCTCTGACAGGGCGTCCTACGAGCAGTACTTC. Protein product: CASSSDRASYEQYF.

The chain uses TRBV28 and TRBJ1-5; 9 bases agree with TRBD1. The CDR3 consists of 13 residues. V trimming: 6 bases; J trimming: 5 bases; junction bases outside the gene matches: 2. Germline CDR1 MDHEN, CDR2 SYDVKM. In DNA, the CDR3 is TGTGCCAGCAGAACAGGGGGCCATCAGCCCCAGCATTTT. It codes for CASRTGGHQPQHF. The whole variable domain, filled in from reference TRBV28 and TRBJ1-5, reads DVKVTQSSRYLVKRTGEKVFLECVQDMDHENMFWYRQDPGLGLRLIYFSYDVKMKEKGDIPEGYSVSREKKERFSLILESASTNQTSMYLCASRTGGHQPQHFGDGTRLSIL.

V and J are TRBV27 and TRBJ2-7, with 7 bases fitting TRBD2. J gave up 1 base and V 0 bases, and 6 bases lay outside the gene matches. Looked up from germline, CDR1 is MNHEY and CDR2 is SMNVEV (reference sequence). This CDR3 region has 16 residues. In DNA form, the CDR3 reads TGTGCCAGCAGTTTATCGTTGGGGGGGTTGTCCTACGAGCAGTACTTC. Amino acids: CASSLSLGGLSYEQYF.

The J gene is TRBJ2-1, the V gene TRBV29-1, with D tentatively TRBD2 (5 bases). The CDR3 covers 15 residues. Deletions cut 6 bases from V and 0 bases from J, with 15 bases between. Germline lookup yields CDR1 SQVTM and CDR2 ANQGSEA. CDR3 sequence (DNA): TGCAGCGTGGCGGAGAGGGCGATCTCCTACAATGAGCAGTTCTTC. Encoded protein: CSVAERAISYNEQFF.

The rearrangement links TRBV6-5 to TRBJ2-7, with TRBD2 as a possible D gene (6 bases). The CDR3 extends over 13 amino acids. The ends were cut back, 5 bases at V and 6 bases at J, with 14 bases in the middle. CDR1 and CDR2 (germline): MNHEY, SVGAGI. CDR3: CASSPGTVREQYF. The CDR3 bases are TGTGCCAGCAGTCCCGGGACTGTACGCGAGCAGTACTTC.

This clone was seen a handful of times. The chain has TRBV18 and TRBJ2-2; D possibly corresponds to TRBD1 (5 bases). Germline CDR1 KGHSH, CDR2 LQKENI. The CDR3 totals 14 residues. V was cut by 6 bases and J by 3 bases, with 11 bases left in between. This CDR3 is CASSVGVHTGELFF. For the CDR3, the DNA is TGTGCCAGCTCGGTAGGGGTCCACACCGGGGAGCTGTTTTTT.

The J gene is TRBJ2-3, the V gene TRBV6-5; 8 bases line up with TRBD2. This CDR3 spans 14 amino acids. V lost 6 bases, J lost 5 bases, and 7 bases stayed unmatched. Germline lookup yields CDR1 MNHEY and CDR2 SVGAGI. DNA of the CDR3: TGTGCCAGCAGAACAGCGGGAGTGGTAGATACGCAGTATTTT. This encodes CASRTAGVVDTQYF.

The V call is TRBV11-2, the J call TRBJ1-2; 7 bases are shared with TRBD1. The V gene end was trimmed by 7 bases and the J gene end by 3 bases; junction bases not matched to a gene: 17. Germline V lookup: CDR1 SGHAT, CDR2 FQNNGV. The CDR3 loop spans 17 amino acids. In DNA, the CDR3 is TGTGCCAGCACCTTCGGCAGGACAGGTTTACCCGACTATGGCTACACCTTC. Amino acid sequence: CASTFGRTGLPDYGYTF.

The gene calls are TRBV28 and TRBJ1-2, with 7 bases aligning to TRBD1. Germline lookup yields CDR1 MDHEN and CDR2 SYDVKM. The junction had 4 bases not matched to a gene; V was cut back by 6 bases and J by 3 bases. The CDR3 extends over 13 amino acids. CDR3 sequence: CASSTTGHYGYTF. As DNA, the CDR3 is TGTGCCAGCAGCACGACAGGGCACTATGGCTACACCTTC.

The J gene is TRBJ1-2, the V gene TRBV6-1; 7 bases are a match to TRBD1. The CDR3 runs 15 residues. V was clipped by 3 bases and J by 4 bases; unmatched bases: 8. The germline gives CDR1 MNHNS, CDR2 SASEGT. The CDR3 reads CASSDRDSLFYGYTF. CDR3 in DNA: TGTGCCAGCAGTGACCGGGACAGCCTTTTCTATGGCTACACCTTC.

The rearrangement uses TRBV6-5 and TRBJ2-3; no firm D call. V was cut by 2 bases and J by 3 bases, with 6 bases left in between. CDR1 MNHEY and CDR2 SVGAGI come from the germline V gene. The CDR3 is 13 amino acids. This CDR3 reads CASSYPRTDTQYF. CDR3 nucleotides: TGTGCCAGCAGTTACCCTAGAACAGATACGCAGTATTTT.